These 17 T cell receptor beta chains were all obtained from the same sample, sequenced in a study of T cells in Graves' hyperthyroidism and ophthalmopathy. TCR beta CDR3 sequences were amplified from RNA transcripts. First-round RT-PCR of the TCR CDR3 relied on the HTBI primer set. One entry per CDR3 protein results from TCRdb running MiXCR on the multiplex PCR reads. The data contain under 130,000 distinct CDR3 sequences, roughly 47% of them singletons. Material for sequencing was blood. These receptor sequences come from a man aged 35-49 years with Graves' hyperthyroidism.

This clonotype has at least ten counts. The genes are TRBV5-1 and TRBJ1-1, with D possibly being TRBD1 (5 bases). V was clipped by 4 bases and J by 4 bases, with 17 bases between them. The CDR3 loop spans 15 amino acids. CDR1 and CDR2 (germline): SGHRS, YFSETQ. The CDR3, as DNA: TGCGCCAGCAGCCGCCTCAGGGATCTTGGCACTGAAGCTTTCTTT. Translating it yields CASSRLRDLGTEAFF.

V usage is TRBV2 and J usage is TRBJ2-7; 9 nucleotides agree with TRBD1. The CDR3 is 14 residues long. V was clipped by 6 bases and J by 2 bases; unmatched bases: 5. The germline V gene encodes CDR1 SNHLY and CDR2 FYNNEI. Here the CDR3 DNA reads TGTGCCAGCAGAGGGGACAGGGTTACCTACGAGCAGTACGTC. Amino acid sequence: CASRGDRVTYEQYV.

This clonotype has a handful of counts. V is TRBV30 and J is TRBJ1-1; D unresolved. The germline gives CDR1 GTSNPN, CDR2 SVGIG (reference sequence). The CDR3 is 11 amino acids. Trimming removed 8 bases from V and 4 bases from J, with 11 bases in between. CDR3 region: CAGIGGTEAFF. CDR3 DNA: TGTGCCGGAATTGGAGGCACTGAAGCTTTCTTT.

This clonotype occurred many times. The gene calls are TRBV9 and TRBJ2-1; unclear D gene. Germline V gene lookup returns CDR1 SGDLS and CDR2 YYNGEE. The CDR3 is 15 residues long. V was trimmed by 0 bases and J by 0 bases, leaving 7 bases between them. This CDR3 reads CASSVGDISYNEQFF. The CDR3, as DNA: TGTGCCAGCAGCGTAGGAGACATCTCCTACAATGAGCAGTTCTTC. The full variable domain, with the rest looked up from reference TRBV9 and TRBJ2-1, is DSGVTQTPKHLITATGQRVTLRCSPRSGDLSVYWYQQSLDQGLQFLIQYYNGEERAKGNILERFSAQQFPDLHSELNLSSLELGDSALYFCASSVGDISYNEQFFGPGTRLTVL.

This clonotype was seen ten or more times. This chain connects TRBV5-6 to TRBJ1-2; no firm D call. From germline, CDR1 is SGHDT and CDR2 YYEEEE. The CDR3 runs 14 residues. V was trimmed by 1 base and J by 7 bases, leaving 14 bases between them. CDR3 sequence: CASSLIASRGGYTF. The DNA for the CDR3 is TGTGCCAGCAGCTTGATAGCTTCACGAGGTGGCTACACCTTC.

This clonotype was detected many times. The V gene is TRBV11-2, the J gene TRBJ2-5; D may match TRBD1 or TRBD2 (5 bases each). Germline CDR1 SGHAT, CDR2 FQNNGV. Deletions cut 4 bases from V and 0 bases from J, with 21 bases between. The CDR3 extends over 18 amino acids. The chain's CDR3 is CASSSQTPLRDDQETQYF. The CDR3 coding sequence is TGTGCCAGCAGCTCACAGACTCCTTTACGGGACGACCAAGAGACCCAGTACTTC.

In its sample, this clonotype is medium-sized. The rearrangement joins TRBV25-1 to TRBJ2-1, with D hard to call. The CDR3 is 14 amino acids. Germline CDR1 reads MGHDK; CDR2 reads SYGVNS. Trimming left V 0 bases short and J 9 bases short, with 12 bases between. CDR3 nucleotide sequence: TGTGCCAGCAGTGAATACTGGACGGGTAGTGAGCAGTTCTTC. It encodes CASSEYWTGSEQFF.

The rearrangement joins TRBV11-2 to TRBJ1-5; D remains unclear. Deletions cut 1 base from V and 3 bases from J, with 10 bases between. Germline lookup yields CDR1 SGHAT and CDR2 FQNNGV. CDR3 size: 15 residues. The CDR3 DNA follows: TGTGCCAGCAGCTTAGTGGGGTCATACAATCAGCCCCAGCATTTT. Amino acids: CASSLVGSYNQPQHF.

V is TRBV19 and J is TRBJ2-1; a possible D gene is TRBD2 (5 bases). Trimming removed 4 bases at V and 9 bases at J, with 16 bases between. The germline CDR1 and CDR2 sequences are LNHDA and SQIVND (reference sequence). The CDR3 spans 14 residues. CDR3 DNA: TGTGCCAGTAGTACCGGGGTGGTTAACACTGAGCAGTTCTTC. It specifies CASSTGVVNTEQFF.

Here the CDR3 DNA reads TGTGCCAGCAGCACCGGGGGGCCGGGAGAGACCCAGTACTTC. Translated, it gives CASSTGGPGETQYF. This chain connects TRBV7-3 to TRBJ2-5; TRBD2 is a possible D gene (7 bases). Germline CDR1 is SGHTA and CDR2 is FQGTGA. This CDR3 spans 14 amino acids. V lost 5 bases and J lost 4, with 14 bases in between.

This clonotype was recorded at least ten times. The gene calls are TRBV7-9 and TRBJ1-3; no clear D gene. CDR3 length equals 16 residues. The V gene lost 1 base and the J gene lost 9 bases, with 19 bases spanning the gap. The germline gives CDR1 SEHNR, CDR2 FQNEAQ (reference sequence). The CDR3 DNA is TGTGCCAGCAGCTTAGGAGTAGACCCGTCCTTGGTCACCATATATTTT. Amino acids: CASSLGVDPSLVTIYF.

V usage is TRBV2 and J usage is TRBJ1-3, with D possibly TRBD1 on 5 matching bases. Looked up from germline, CDR1 is SNHLY and CDR2 is FYNNEI. CDR3 length: 15 residues. The germline V and J ends were trimmed by 4 bases and 0 bases, with 10 bases remaining between them. For the CDR3, the DNA is TGTGCCAGCAGTGGGGACCGCGGCTCTGGAAACACCATATATTTT. This sequence encodes CASSGDRGSGNTIYF.

The rearrangement joins TRBV28 to TRBJ2-1, with 7 bases that match TRBD2. This CDR3 has 14 residues. Germline CDR1 and CDR2: MDHEN and SYDVKM. After removal of 4 bases from V and 6 bases from J, the junction contained 6 bases not matched to a gene. Here the CDR3 DNA reads TGTGCCAGCAGTTGGACCGGCGGGAGCAATGAGCAGTTCTTC. This gives the protein CASSWTGGSNEQFF.

The J gene is TRBJ1-2, the V gene TRBV2; 8 bases fit TRBD1. CDR1 is SNHLY and CDR2 is FYNNEI in the germline V gene. The ends lost 10 bases at V and 3 bases at J; junction bases unmatched: 10. The length of the CDR3 is 14 residues. The CDR3 DNA reads TGTGCCATCAGGGACAGGCGGTTGGACTATGGCTACACCTTC. Its protein product is CAIRDRRLDYGYTF.

This clonotype appeared many times. The rearrangement uses TRBV24-1 and TRBJ2-2, with 7 bases aligning to TRBD1. Germline CDR1 reads KGHDR; CDR2 reads SFDVKD. The CDR3 spans 16 residues. The J segment lost 0 bases and the V segment lost 4 bases, leaving 4 bases of the junction unmatched. CDR3 DNA: TGTGCCACCAGTGACCCGGGACAGACGAACACCGGGGAGCTGTTTTTT. It translates to CATSDPGQTNTGELFF.

The genes are TRBV7-9 and TRBJ2-2; 8 nucleotides align to TRBD1. This CDR3 region has 16 residues. Germline CDR1 is SEHNR and CDR2 is FQNEAQ (reference sequence). J gave up 1 base and V 9 bases, and 10 bases lay outside the gene matches. CDR3 sequence reads: CASQFAGTGNTGELFF. In DNA, the CDR3 is TGTGCCAGTCAGTTTGCCGGGACAGGGAACACCGGGGAGCTGTTTTTT.

The V call is TRBV2, the J call TRBJ2-7; TRBD2 matches at 15 bases. The junction had 7 bases not matched to a gene; V was cut back by 3 bases and J by 7 bases. This CDR3 region has 16 residues. CDR1 and CDR2 from the germline V gene are SNHLY and FYNNEI. CDR3 region: CASSERGLAGGYEQYF. Here the CDR3 DNA reads TGTGCCAGCAGTGAGAGGGGACTAGCGGGAGGATATGAGCAGTACTTC. Full variable domain (rest looked up from reference TRBV2 and TRBJ2-7): EPEVTQTPSHQVTQMGQEVILRCVPISNHLYFYWYRQILGQKVEFLVSFYNNEISEKSEIFDDQFSVERPDGSNFTLKIRSTKLEDSAMYFCASSERGLAGGYEQYFGPGTRLTVT.